Shown below are 31 T cell receptor beta chains from a single sample sequenced in a study of response to subunit inactivated influenza vaccine. TCRdb used MiXCR to reprocess the RT-PCR reads, holding one entry per CDR3 protein. The sample has roughly 620,000 distinct CDR3 sequences, approximately 10% seen once. Another study also made use of these data, one on T cells expressing NK-cell markers. That paper states: The cDNA for TCR beta came from 5'RACE template switching with UMIs.

The input for sequencing was PBMCs from blood, taken on the day of vaccination. The receptors derive from a middle-aged man who received an inactivated influenza vaccine.

There are many counts of this clonotype. The chain uses TRBV4-2 and TRBJ1-4; 10 nucleotides match TRBD1. V dropped 3 bases and J dropped 3; count of bases not matched to a gene: 4. The CDR3 extends over 16 amino acids. Germline CDR1 is LGHNA and CDR2 is YNFKEQ. This CDR3 is CASSHYGQGANEKLFF. The DNA for the CDR3 is TGTGCCAGCAGCCATTACGGACAGGGGGCTAATGAAAAACTGTTTTTT.

This clonotype was seen ten or more times. V usage is TRBV11-2 and J usage is TRBJ2-2; D is tentatively TRBD1 or TRBD2 (5 bases each). The CDR3 totals 15 residues. Germline V gene sequence: CDR1 SGHAT, CDR2 FQNNGV. V shed 3 bases and J shed 3 bases, with 11 bases lying between them. This chain's CDR3 is CASSFMGVDTGELFF. Here the CDR3 DNA reads TGTGCCAGCAGCTTTATGGGGGTAGACACCGGGGAGCTGTTTTTT. Full variable domain (remainder filled in from reference TRBV11-2 and TRBJ2-2): EAGVAQSPRYKIIEKRQSVAFWCNPISGHATLYWYQQILGQGPKLLIQFQNNGVVDDSQLPKDRFSAERLKGVDSTLKIQPAKLEDSAVYLCASSFMGVDTGELFFGEGSRLTVL.

The chain joins TRBV7-9 to TRBJ2-1, with D maybe TRBD2 (6 bases). This CDR3 has 16 amino acids. CDR1 is SEHNR, CDR2 FQNEAQ, per germline (reference sequence). Trimming shortened V by 5 bases and J by 5 bases, and 19 bases separated the two germline ends. Here the CDR3 reads CASSVFSAGSHNEQFF. The CDR3 DNA follows: TGTGCCAGCAGCGTTTTTAGCGCGGGAAGTCACAATGAGCAGTTCTTC.

This clonotype came up many times. The V call is TRBV30, the J call TRBJ1-4, with unresolved D. Trimming took 3 bases from V and 5 from J, leaving 13 bases between them. The germline V gene encodes CDR1 GTSNPN and CDR2 SVGIG (reference sequence). This CDR3 has 14 residues. CDR3: CAWRIPVGNEKLFF. CDR3 nucleotides: TGTGCCTGGAGGATCCCCGTGGGCAATGAAAAACTGTTTTTT.

This clonotype showed up just a few times. V is TRBV20-1 and J is TRBJ2-3; D ambiguous. The CDR3 has 16 amino acids. Germline V gives CDR1 DFQATT, CDR2 SNEGSKA (reference sequence). With 3 bases removed from V and 0 bases from J, the gap between germline ends came to 16 bases. The CDR3 coding sequence is TGCAGTGCTAGGCGAAACGCAGCTAAAAGCACAGATACGCAGTATTTT. This translates into CSARRNAAKSTDTQYF.

This clonotype was detected only a few times. V usage is TRBV6-2 or TRBV6-3 and J usage is TRBJ2-1; 9 bases are a match to TRBD1. Losses at the gene ends were 2 bases for V and 10 bases for J; bases not matched to a gene: 15. The V gene's germline CDR1 is MNHEY and CDR2 SVGEGT. CDR3 length equals 17 residues. The CDR3 sequence is CASSYLPDRGPSGEQFF. As DNA, the CDR3 is TGTGCCAGCAGTTACCTTCCGGACAGGGGCCCCTCGGGGGAGCAGTTCTTC.

At least ten counts were recorded for this clonotype. V usage is TRBV7-9 and J usage is TRBJ1-5, with 9 bases fitting TRBD1. CDR3 length: 13 amino acids. Germline-derived CDR1 and CDR2 are SEHNR and FQNEAQ (reference sequence). Trimming at V came to 5 bases and at J to 7 bases, leaving 3 bases not matched to a gene. The CDR3 nucleotides are TGTGCCAGCAGCACAGGGGGCGAACAGCCCCAGCATTTT. Translation gives CASSTGGEQPQHF.

The V and J genes are TRBV4-2 and TRBJ2-5; D assignment may be TRBD1 or TRBD2 (5 bases each). The germline V gene has CDR1 LGHNA and CDR2 YNFKEQ. The germline V and J ends were trimmed by 1 base and 7 bases, with 16 bases remaining between them. The CDR3 sequence is 15 residues long. Written as DNA, the CDR3 is TGTGCCAGCAGCCAAGTGGTAGTTGTTGGGGGGACCCAGTACTTC. Encoded protein: CASSQVVVVGGTQYF.

This clonotype occurred a few times. The V call is TRBV28, the J call TRBJ2-3; a possible D gene is TRBD2 (5 bases). CDR1 and CDR2 from the germline V gene are MDHEN and SYDVKM. This CDR3 region has 14 residues. Trimming removed 6 bases at V and 0 bases at J, with 10 bases between. Written as DNA, the CDR3 is TGTGCCAGCAGGGAGAGGACTAGCACAGATACGCAGTATTTT. Its protein product is CASRERTSTDTQYF.

This rearrangement joins TRBV10-3 to TRBJ1-6; the match to TRBD1 covers 8 bases. The CDR3 sequence is 19 residues long. After removal of 5 bases from V and 0 bases from J, the junction contained 12 bases not matched to a gene. Germline V gene data show CDR1 as ENHRY and CDR2 as SYGVKD. The CDR3 spells CAISPQDRARNSYNSPLHF. Written as DNA, the CDR3 is TGTGCCATCAGTCCTCAGGACAGGGCCAGGAACTCCTATAATTCACCCCTCCACTTT.

This clonotype was observed a handful of times. The chain carries TRBV6-1 and TRBJ1-2; perhaps TRBD1 as D (6 bases). The CDR3 is made up of 13 amino acids. CDR1 is MNHNS, CDR2 SASEGT, per germline. Trimming took 5 bases from V and 8 from J, leaving 15 bases between them. This CDR3 is CASSNHRVGGYTF. The CDR3 bases are TGTGCCAGCAGTAATCACAGGGTGGGGGGCTACACCTTC.

This clonotype was seen a few times. The rearrangement links TRBV20-1 to TRBJ2-7; D perhaps matches TRBD2 (7 bases). Per the germline V gene, CDR1 is DFQATT and CDR2 is SNEGSKA (reference sequence). V was trimmed by 5 bases and J by 2 bases, leaving 19 bases between them. This CDR3 has 15 residues. The CDR3 DNA sequence: TGCAGTGCTCACGGCGCGGGGCGGGGGCCCTACGAGCAGTACTTC. Protein: CSAHGAGRGPYEQYF.

This chain connects TRBV7-2 to TRBJ2-3, with D perhaps matching TRBD1 (6 bases). This CDR3 has 16 residues. Germline V gene lookup returns CDR1 SGHTA and CDR2 FQGNSA. The V end lost 4 bases, the J end lost 2 bases, and 16 bases lay between the germline ends. The chain's CDR3 is CASSSYPRTVTDTQYF. CDR3 sequence (DNA): TGTGCCAGCAGCTCATACCCTAGGACAGTCACAGATACGCAGTATTTT.

The chain joins TRBV4-1 to TRBJ2-3; TRBD2 aligns across 7 bases. V shed 2 bases, J shed 2 bases, and the junction held 4 bases outside the gene matches. This CDR3 contains 15 residues. Germline lookup yields CDR1 MGHRA and CDR2 YSYEKL. The CDR3 DNA sequence: TGCGCCAGCAGCCAACGCGGGGGAAACACAGATACGCAGTATTTT. This sequence encodes CASSQRGGNTDTQYF.

V usage is TRBV11-2 and J usage is TRBJ2-1; 8 bases agree with TRBD2. CDR1 and CDR2 (germline): SGHAT, FQNNGV. J gave up 2 bases and V 1 base, and 4 bases lay outside the gene matches. The CDR3 is 16 residues long. The CDR3 here is CASSLGGSGAYNEQFF. The CDR3 DNA follows: TGTGCCAGCAGCTTAGGCGGTAGCGGGGCCTACAATGAGCAGTTCTTC.

This clonotype was seen many times. The J gene is TRBJ2-7, the V gene TRBV7-8, with 8 bases lining up with TRBD1. Germline V CDR1 and CDR2: SGHVS, FQNEAQ. The CDR3 is 15 amino acids. Trimming took 1 base from V and 1 from J; bases not matched to a gene: 3. The CDR3 sequence is CASSLEQGVSYEQYF. The CDR3 DNA sequence: TGTGCCAGCAGCTTAGAACAGGGGGTGTCCTACGAGCAGTACTTC.

A few counts support this clonotype. V usage is TRBV12-3 or TRBV12-4 and J usage is TRBJ2-1; 9 nucleotides align to TRBD2. V gave up 5 bases and J gave up 4 bases; unmatched junction bases: 6. This CDR3 is 15 amino acids long. This CDR3 is CASSPRTSEYNEQFF. The CDR3 region has the DNA TGTGCCAGCAGTCCCCGGACTAGCGAATACAATGAGCAGTTCTTC.

The chain carries TRBV13 and TRBJ2-7; TRBD2 matches at 10 bases. V dropped 0 bases and J dropped 4; count of bases not matched to a gene: 6. Germline-derived CDR1 and CDR2 are PRHDT and FYEKMQ (reference sequence). The CDR3 has 16 amino acids. Written as DNA, the CDR3 is TGTGCCAGCAGCTTAGGGCTAGCGGGAGTTTTTTACGAGCAGTACTTC. This codes for CASSLGLAGVFYEQYF. Full variable domain (missing parts from reference TRBV13 and TRBJ2-7): AAGVIQSPRHLIKEKRETATLKCYPIPRHDTVYWYQQGPGQDPQFLISFYEKMQSDKGSIPDRFSAQQFSDYHSELNMSSLELGDSALYFCASSLGLAGVFYEQYFGPGTRLTVT.

The CDR3: CASSPTSGLQYF. Here the CDR3 DNA reads TGTGCCAGCAGCCCCACTAGCGGCTTGCAGTATTTT. The genes are TRBV6-5 and TRBJ2-3, with 8 bases lining up with TRBD2. This CDR3 region has 12 residues. V dropped 6 bases and J dropped 11; count of bases not matched to a gene: 7. CDR1 and CDR2 from the germline V gene are MNHEY and SVGAGI.

J is TRBJ1-6 and V is TRBV5-1; D possibly corresponds to TRBD1 (6 bases). This CDR3 has 14 amino acids. The germline V gene has CDR1 SGHRS and CDR2 YFSETQ. Trimming shortened V by 4 bases and J by 6 bases, and 11 bases separated the two germline ends. CDR3: CASSADRSNSPLHF. CDR3 in DNA: TGCGCCAGCAGCGCTGACAGGAGTAATTCACCCCTCCACTTT.

This clonotype was detected many times. The chain couples TRBV12-3 or TRBV12-4 to TRBJ1-1, with 7 bases matching TRBD1. This CDR3 comprises 14 residues. V dropped 5 bases and J dropped 6; count of bases not matched to a gene: 9. This CDR3 reads CASSLRQGGAEAFF. The CDR3 DNA sequence: TGTGCCAGCAGTCTCCGACAGGGAGGGGCTGAAGCTTTCTTT.

This clonotype was counted only a few times. The rearrangement uses TRBV11-2 and TRBJ2-7; 9 nucleotides align to TRBD1. This CDR3 spans 15 amino acids. After removal of 6 bases from V and 4 bases from J, the junction contained 10 bases not matched to a gene. The germline CDR1 and CDR2 sequences are SGHAT and FQNNGV. CDR3 nucleotides: TGTGCCAGCAGAGATCCGGGACAGGGATCTTACGAGCAGTACTTC. Protein: CASRDPGQGSYEQYF.

V gene TRBV9 combines with J gene TRBJ2-2, with TRBD1 matching 9 bases. The CDR3 is 19 amino acids. V lost 3 bases, J lost 5 bases, and 17 bases stayed unmatched. Germline V gene lookup returns CDR1 SGDLS and CDR2 YYNGEE. The CDR3: CASSARDRVFQSRTGELFF. The DNA of the CDR3 is TGTGCCAGCAGCGCCCGGGACAGGGTTTTTCAAAGTAGGACCGGGGAGCTGTTTTTT.

About this clonotype itself: A much larger clone sits a single nucleotide away, making a read error possible. DNA for the CDR3: TGTTCCAGCTCACCTCCGGGACAAGCCTACGAGCAGTACTTC. This sequence encodes CSSSPPGQAYEQYF. The J gene is TRBJ2-7, the V gene TRBV18; tentative D call: TRBD1 (6 bases). This CDR3 contains 14 residues. Germline V gene data show CDR1 as KGHSH and CDR2 as LQKENI.

This clonotype was recorded at least ten times. This chain joins TRBV6-2 or TRBV6-3 and TRBJ2-5; possibly TRBD1 for D (6 bases). The CDR3 consists of 14 residues. In germline, CDR1 is MNHEY, CDR2 SVGEGT. Trimming left V 8 bases short and J 7 bases short, with 20 bases between. CDR3 region: CASLGGAVMRTQYF. CDR3 sequence (DNA): TGTGCCAGCCTTGGGGGCGCGGTAATGCGGACCCAGTACTTC.

This clonotype was recorded once. V and J are TRBV13 and TRBJ2-3, with 8 bases identical to TRBD2. This CDR3 contains 15 residues. J gave up 9 bases and V 6 bases, and 14 bases lay outside the gene matches. Germline V gene sequence: CDR1 PRHDT, CDR2 FYEKMQ (reference sequence). CDR3 DNA sequence: TGTGCCAGCAGTTCGGGGACTAGGAGGAGATGGACGCAGTATTTT. Amino acids: CASSSGTRRRWTQYF.

A few counts support this clonotype. The chain combines TRBV20-1 with TRBJ1-1, with D possibly being TRBD1 (6 bases). The CDR3 sequence is 13 residues long. The germline V gene encodes CDR1 DFQATT and CDR2 SNEGSKA (reference sequence). With 6 bases removed from V and 4 bases from J, the gap between germline ends came to 15 bases. CDR3 amino acids: CSARPGARTEAFF. The CDR3 DNA is TGCAGTGCGCGGCCGGGGGCGCGCACTGAAGCTTTCTTT.

This clonotype was recorded at least ten times. V and J are TRBV12-3 or TRBV12-4 and TRBJ2-7, with D maybe TRBD2 (5 bases). This CDR3 has 14 residues. The V gene lost 2 bases and the J gene lost 5 bases, with 13 bases spanning the gap. The CDR3 protein is CASSLSLGNHEQYF. In DNA, the CDR3 is TGTGCCAGCAGTTTATCCCTCGGGAACCACGAGCAGTACTTC.

The gene calls are TRBV29-1 and TRBJ2-3; TRBD1 agrees at 10 bases. The CDR3 is made up of 14 amino acids. The V gene's germline CDR1 is SQVTM and CDR2 ANQGSEA. V was clipped by 7 bases and J by 0 bases; unmatched bases: 4. The CDR3 nucleotides read TGCAGCGCCGGGACAGGGGCTAGCACAGATACGCAGTATTTT. Encoded protein: CSAGTGASTDTQYF.

There are many counts of this clonotype. The chain employs TRBV5-1 and TRBJ1-1; the D is unclear. The CDR3 extends over 14 amino acids. Trimming left V 3 bases short and J 0 bases short, with 9 bases between. From germline, CDR1 is SGHRS and CDR2 YFSETQ. CDR3 coding DNA: TGCGCCAGCAGCTCGACTGCCATGAACACTGAAGCTTTCTTT. Protein sequence: CASSSTAMNTEAFF.

This clonotype was seen ten or more times. This sequence joins TRBV9 and TRBJ2-2; no definite D call. Germline lookup yields CDR1 SGDLS and CDR2 YYNGEE. Trimming shortened V by 6 bases and J by 2 bases, and 8 bases separated the two germline ends. The CDR3 contains 13 residues. CDR3 sequence reads: CASTSVNTGELFF. CDR3 sequence (DNA): TGTGCCAGCACTTCAGTTAACACCGGGGAGCTGTTTTTT.